A single sample gave rise to the 15 T cell receptor beta chains below, sequenced in a study of blood T cell repertoires in COVID-19. Assay used: immunoSEQ multiplex PCR; TCRdb lists only in-frame clones, some missing. Seen here are more than 85,000 clones, 85% observed once, and the top ten hold around 4.5%. The specimen sequenced was peripheral blood. The receptors come from a man aged 50 or older with acute or convalescent COVID-19.

The gene calls are TRBV25-1 and TRBJ2-2; D is ambiguous. The V end lost 3 bases, the J end lost 8 bases, and 10 bases lay between the germline ends. This CDR3 contains 13 residues. Looked up from germline, CDR1 is MGHDK and CDR2 is SYGVNS. CDR3 coding DNA: TGTGCCAGCAGTGATATGTCGGTGGGGGAGCTGTTTTTT. Residues: CASSDMSVGELFF.

V gene TRBV4-1 combines with J gene TRBJ1-3; D is undetermined. Trimming pared 2 bases from V and 0 bases from J, leaving 17 bases between. The V gene's germline CDR1 is MGHRA and CDR2 YSYEKL. The CDR3 has 18 amino acids. The CDR3 region is CASSQNPGSLGSGNTIYF. CDR3 nucleotide sequence: TGCGCCAGCAGCCAAAATCCGGGGAGTCTTGGCTCTGGAAACACCATATATTTT.

This clone was found many times. The chain joins TRBV4-1 to TRBJ2-1; D not certain. This CDR3 has 17 amino acids. The germline V gene has CDR1 MGHRA and CDR2 YSYEKL. V was trimmed by 3 bases and J by 0 bases, leaving 15 bases between them. As DNA, the CDR3 is TGCGCCAGCAGCCAGGTGATTACCCCGGGCTCCTACAATGAGCAGTTCTTC. Translating it yields CASSQVITPGSYNEQFF.

This clone was counted between two and nine times. V and J are TRBV9 and TRBJ1-1; no reliable D call. V was shortened by 0 bases and J by 1 base, with 4 bases between the two germline ends. This CDR3 comprises 13 residues. The germline V gene encodes CDR1 SGDLS and CDR2 YYNGEE. The CDR3: CASSVAGNTEAFF. CDR3 sequence (DNA): TGTGCCAGCAGCGTAGCGGGGAACACTGAAGCTTTCTTT.

V usage is TRBV11-3 and J usage is TRBJ2-3; 11 bases line up with TRBD2. This CDR3 spans 17 amino acids. V was clipped by 6 bases and J by 7 bases; unmatched bases: 15. Germline V gives CDR1 SGHNT, CDR2 YENEEA. The CDR3 DNA reads TGTGCCAGCAGAAATAGCGGGAGGGGCTCCCACAGGTATACGCAGTATTTT. It encodes CASRNSGRGSHRYTQYF. The full variable domain, completed using reference TRBV11-3 and TRBJ2-3, is EAGVVQSPRYKIIEKKQPVAFWCNPISGHNTLYWYLQNLGQGPELLIRYENEEAVDDSQLPKDRFSAERLKGVDSTLKIQPAELGDSAVYLCASRNSGRGSHRYTQYFGPGTRLTVL.

In DNA, the CDR3 is TGTGCCAGCACGTACCAAGAGACCCAGTACTTC. The encoded protein is CASTYQETQYF. J is TRBJ2-5 and V is TRBV2; the D is unclear. Trimming left V 7 bases short and J 0 bases short, with 3 bases between. This CDR3 region has 11 residues. The V gene's germline CDR1 is SNHLY and CDR2 FYNNEI.

This clone was detected ten times or more. Germline and junction disagree at one end, which may indicate a read error. The rearrangement uses TRBV5-1 and TRBJ2-7; D might be TRBD1 (6 bases). The CDR3 totals 15 residues. Germline assignment: CDR1 SGHRS and CDR2 YFSETQ. In DNA, the CDR3 is TGCGCCAGCAGATTGGGGGCAGGGTCAACCTACGAGCAGTACTTC. Protein product: CASRLGAGSTYEQYF.

The chain links TRBV6-6 to TRBJ2-3, with D perhaps TRBD2 (6 bases). Trimming cost V 2 bases and J 1 base, with 10 bases left between them. Germline V lookup: CDR1 MNHNY, CDR2 SVGAGI (reference sequence). CDR3 size: 15 residues. The CDR3 sequence: CASSYLGGGTDTQYF. CDR3 coding DNA: TGTGCCAGCAGTTACCTGGGCGGGGGCACAGATACGCAGTATTTT.

The V gene is TRBV6-4, the J gene TRBJ2-2; 10 bases are a match to TRBD2. In germline, CDR1 is MRHNA, CDR2 SNTAGT. The CDR3 length is 15 residues. With 6 bases clipped from V and 1 base from J, the junction kept 2 bases outside the gene matches. This CDR3 is CASSASGGNTGELFF. The CDR3 DNA reads TGTGCCAGCAGCGCTAGCGGGGGGAACACCGGGGAGCTGTTTTTT.

V is TRBV9 and J is TRBJ2-7, with 9 bases aligning to TRBD1. Germline lookup yields CDR1 SGDLS and CDR2 YYNGEE. The V and J ends lost 3 bases and 7 bases, in that order; junction bases with no gene match: 14. CDR3 length: 16 residues. In DNA, the CDR3 is TGTGCCAGCAGCGCCCTATCCGGGACAGGGTTCGGTGAGCAGTACTTC. Translation gives CASSALSGTGFGEQYF.

The chain's CDR3 is CASSETGGLGGYTF. As DNA, the CDR3 is TGTGCCAGCAGCGAAACAGGGGGGCTGGGTGGCTACACCTTC. The chain carries TRBV2 and TRBJ1-2; TRBD1 matches at 8 bases. In germline, CDR1 is SNHLY, CDR2 FYNNEI. J was trimmed by 7 bases and V by 6 bases; bases with no gene match: 10. The CDR3 is made up of 14 amino acids.

This CDR3 reads CAWTGTGNTGELFF. DNA for the CDR3: TGTGCCTGGACCGGGACAGGGAACACCGGGGAGCTGTTTTTT. The chain carries TRBV30 and TRBJ2-2; 8 nucleotides align to TRBD1. The CDR3 sequence is 14 residues long. Germline V lookup: CDR1 GTSNPN, CDR2 SVGIG (reference sequence). V was clipped by 4 bases and J by 1 base; unmatched bases: 2.

The rearrangement uses TRBV13 and TRBJ2-3; D unresolved. Germline assignment: CDR1 PRHDT and CDR2 FYEKMQ (reference sequence). The CDR3 has 16 amino acids. The ends were cut back, 5 bases at V and 5 bases at J, with 20 bases in the middle. Here the CDR3 reads CASSPGYGEMRDTQYF. CDR3 bases: TGTGCCAGCAGCCCCGGTTACGGTGAGATGAGAGATACGCAGTATTTT.

The genes are TRBV27 and TRBJ1-2; D is perhaps TRBD1 (5 bases). V was shortened by 3 bases and J by 7 bases, with 15 bases between the two germline ends. Germline CDR1 and CDR2: MNHEY and SMNVEV (reference sequence). The CDR3 is 14 amino acids. DNA for the CDR3: TGTGCCAGCAGTTTGGGGGGAGGGGCGGCTGGCTACACCTTC. Amino acids: CASSLGGGAAGYTF.

This chain links TRBV18 with TRBJ1-3; 8 bases fit TRBD1. Germline trimming cut 4 bases from V and 5 bases from J; bases unmatched to any gene: 7. From germline, CDR1 is KGHSH and CDR2 LQKENI. The CDR3 spans 15 residues. CDR3 sequence (DNA): TGTGCCAGCTCACTTTCGACAGGGGTGAGAAACACCATATATTTT. It encodes CASSLSTGVRNTIYF. The variable domain in full, completed from reference TRBV18 and TRBJ1-3, reads NAGVMQNPRHLVRRRGQEARLRCSPMKGHSHVYWYRQLPEEGLKFMVYLQKENIIDESGMPKERFSAEFPKEGPSILRIQQVVRGDSAAYFCASSLSTGVRNTIYFGEGSWLTVV.